This T cell receptor (beta chain) was documented in a study of blood T cell repertoires in COVID-19. Looking at the study overall: Sample material is recorded as cDNA or gDNA derived from T cells, B-cell-depleted T cells, or PBMCs.

The CDR3 consists of 15 residues. CDR1 is MNHEY, CDR2 SMNVEV, per germline (reference sequence). The ends lost 6 bases at V and 4 bases at J; junction bases unmatched: 6. TCRdb keeps only in-frame clones here, not all; method: immunoSEQ multiplex PCR. The table includes fewer than 450,000 clones, roughly 91% detected once. Sequences were obtained from PBMCs or T cells enriched from blood (not recorded which). The clonotype was recovered from a young man who had recovered from COVID-19. This rearrangement joins TRBV27 to TRBJ1-4; 9 nucleotides align to TRBD1. CDR3 sequence (DNA): TGTGCCAGCAGCCGGGAGGGACAGGGTAATGAAAAACTGTTTTTT. It yields the protein CASSREGQGNEKLFF.